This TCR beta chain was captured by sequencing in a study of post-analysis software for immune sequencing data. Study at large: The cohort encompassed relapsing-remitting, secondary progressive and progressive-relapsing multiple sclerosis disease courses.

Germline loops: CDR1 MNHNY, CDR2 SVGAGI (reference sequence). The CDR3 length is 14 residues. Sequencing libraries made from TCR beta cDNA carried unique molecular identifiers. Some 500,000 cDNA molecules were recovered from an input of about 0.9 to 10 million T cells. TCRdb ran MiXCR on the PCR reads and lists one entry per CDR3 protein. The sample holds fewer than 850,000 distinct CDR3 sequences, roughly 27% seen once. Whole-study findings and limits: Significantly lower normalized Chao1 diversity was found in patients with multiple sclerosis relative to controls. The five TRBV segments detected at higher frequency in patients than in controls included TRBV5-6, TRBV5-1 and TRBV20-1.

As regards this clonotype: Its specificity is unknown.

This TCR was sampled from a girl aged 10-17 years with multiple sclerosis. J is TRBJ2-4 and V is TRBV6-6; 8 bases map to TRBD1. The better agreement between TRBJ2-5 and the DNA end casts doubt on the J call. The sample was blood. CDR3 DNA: TGTGCCAGCAATGCGGACAGGGTCAGGGAGACCCAGTACTTC. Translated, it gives CASNADRVRETQYF.